The 17 T cell receptor beta chains given below trace back to one sample, sequenced in a study of patients and donors after allogeneic stem cell transplantation. TCRdb reprocessed the RT-PCR reads via MiXCR and lists one record per CDR3 protein. Of 150,000 to 250,000 distinct CDR3 sequences in the sample, around two fifths were seen once. The sequencing sample was made of blood, either unsorted or a sorted T cell fraction (not recorded which). The origin of the receptors is a human donor who was either an allogeneic HSCT recipient or a stem cell or donor lymphocyte infusion donor (not recorded which). It is not recorded whose cells these are; they may come from a transplant donor.

This chain links TRBV7-2 with TRBJ1-5; 8 bases line up with TRBD1. The ends lost 3 bases at V and 3 bases at J; junction bases unmatched: 4. There are 15 residues in the CDR3. Per the germline V gene, CDR1 is SGHTA and CDR2 is FQGNSA. For the CDR3, the DNA is TGTGCCAGCAGCTTGGAGACAGGGGACAATCAGCCCCAGCATTTT. It is translated as CASSLETGDNQPQHF.

The rearrangement joins TRBV28 to TRBJ1-3; D ambiguous. The CDR3 is made up of 16 amino acids. Germline V lookup: CDR1 MDHEN, CDR2 SYDVKM. Trimming took off 2 bases at V and 4 bases at J, with 15 bases between the two ends. The DNA for the CDR3 is TGTGCCAGCAGTTTAAAGTTGGGGATCGACGGAAACACCATATATTTT. Translating gives CASSLKLGIDGNTIYF.

The V gene is TRBV30, the J gene TRBJ2-3, with no clear D. V dropped 0 bases and J dropped 6 bases, with 4 bases sitting between them. In germline, CDR1 is GTSNPN, CDR2 SVGIG (reference sequence). The CDR3 contains 11 residues. CDR3 DNA sequence: TGTGCCTGGAGTGTTCCGGATACGCAGTATTTT. It is translated as CAWSVPDTQYF.

This chain links TRBV9 with TRBJ2-3; unclear D gene. This CDR3 comprises 15 residues. The ends were cut back, 4 bases at V and 2 bases at J, with 14 bases in the middle. Germline CDR1 SGDLS, CDR2 YYNGEE. The CDR3 nucleotides read TGTGCCAGCAGCAATAGTCAGACTCCCACAGATACGCAGTATTTT. As protein: CASSNSQTPTDTQYF.

The rearrangement joins TRBV4-3 to TRBJ2-7; D is undetermined. V shed 0 bases and J shed 1 base, with 7 bases lying between them. Germline CDR1 and CDR2: LGHNA and YSLEER. The CDR3 covers 14 residues. The DNA of the CDR3 is TGCGCCAGCAGCCAAGATAGTATTTCCTACGAGCAGTACTTC. Amino acids: CASSQDSISYEQYF.

The chain combines TRBV27 with TRBJ1-2, with 10 nucleotides matching TRBD1. From germline, CDR1 is MNHEY and CDR2 SMNVEV (reference sequence). Trimming cost V 5 bases and J 4 bases; bases outside gene matches: 7. The CDR3 runs 15 residues. CDR3 bases: TGTGCCAGCAGTATCCGACAGGGGGCAACCTATGGCTACACCTTC. Translation gives CASSIRQGATYGYTF.

J is TRBJ1-4 and V is TRBV18; D gene ambiguous. Germline V gives CDR1 KGHSH, CDR2 LQKENI. The CDR3 runs to 14 residues. Deletions cut 4 bases from V and 0 bases from J, with 6 bases between. For the CDR3, the DNA is TGTGCCAGCTCACATTCTGCAACTAATGAAAAACTGTTTTTT. It translates to CASSHSATNEKLFF.

The rearrangement links TRBV7-6 to TRBJ2-7; 8 bases line up with TRBD1. CDR1 and CDR2 from the germline V gene are SGHVS and FNYEAQ. The ends lost 5 bases at V and 3 bases at J; junction bases unmatched: 6. The CDR3 has 14 amino acids. The CDR3 sequence: CASSPLTGGYEQYF. In nucleotides, the CDR3 is TGTGCCAGCAGCCCACTAACAGGGGGCTACGAGCAGTACTTC.

The chain recombines TRBV15 with TRBJ1-3; unclear D gene. The V gene lost 1 base and the J gene lost 4 bases, with 14 bases spanning the gap. This CDR3 has 16 residues. Germline V lookup: CDR1 LNHNV, CDR2 YYDKDF (reference sequence). The CDR3 DNA reads as TGTGCCACCAGCAGAGTAGAGGGCGAAGGGGGAAACACCATATATTTT. It yields the protein CATSRVEGEGGNTIYF.

The rearrangement links TRBV20-1 to TRBJ2-2; the D is unclear. The CDR3 contains 11 residues. Germline lookup yields CDR1 DFQATT and CDR2 SNEGSKA (reference sequence). CDR3 loop: CRSASAGELFF. CDR3 in DNA: TGCAGGTCGGCGAGTGCCGGGGAGCTGTTTTTT.

This clonotype occurred a few times. The rearrangement uses TRBV5-6 and TRBJ2-1; tentative D call: TRBD1 (8 bases). V dropped 4 bases and J dropped 7 bases, with 15 bases sitting between them. Germline CDR1 is SGHDT and CDR2 is YYEEEE. This CDR3 is built from 14 residues. The CDR3 DNA follows: TGTGCCAGCAGCCATGGACAGGGAGGGAATGAGCAGTTCTTC. This sequence encodes CASSHGQGGNEQFF.

This rearrangement joins TRBV7-8 to TRBJ1-2, with 11 bases aligning to TRBD1. V was pared by 3 bases and J by 8 bases, with 8 bases of the junction left unmatched. CDR1 SGHVS and CDR2 FQNEAQ come from the germline V gene. The CDR3 is made up of 15 amino acids. The CDR3 reads CASSLDGQGASGYTF. The CDR3 DNA follows: TGTGCCAGCAGCTTGGACGGACAGGGGGCGTCCGGCTACACCTTC.

The table lists this clonotype with many counts. The chain recombines TRBV28 with TRBJ1-2; D gene ambiguous. Germline assignment: CDR1 MDHEN and CDR2 SYDVKM. The CDR3 consists of 12 residues. V gave up 6 bases and J gave up 4 bases, with 9 bases separating them. This CDR3 reads CASSRRAYGYTF. The CDR3 DNA sequence: TGTGCCAGCAGCCGGCGGGCCTATGGCTACACCTTC.

The table lists this clonotype with a count of one. V is TRBV14 and J is TRBJ2-1, with TRBD2 matching over 8 bases. The trim removed 1 base at V and 8 bases at J, leaving 7 bases unmatched. The CDR3 has 15 amino acids. The germline V gene encodes CDR1 SGHDN and CDR2 FVKESK. The CDR3 loop reads CASSQGAGDFHEQFF. The CDR3, as DNA: TGTGCCAGCAGCCAAGGAGCGGGAGACTTCCATGAGCAGTTCTTC.

This chain joins TRBV12-3 or TRBV12-4 and TRBJ1-1, with D possibly being TRBD1 (6 bases). CDR3 length equals 13 residues. V was cut by 5 bases and J by 3 bases, with 10 bases left in between. The CDR3 region has the DNA TGTGCCAGCAGTAGGACAGCGTACACTGAAGCTTTCTTT. Amino acids: CASSRTAYTEAFF.

This clonotype was found many times. The rearrangement uses TRBV5-1 and TRBJ2-1; D is unclear. CDR3 size: 12 residues. Germline V gene data show CDR1 as SGHRS and CDR2 as YFSETQ. V lost 2 bases and J lost 8, with 8 bases in between. The CDR3 sequence is CASSLPSYEQFF. The DNA for the CDR3 is TGCGCCAGCAGCTTACCTTCCTATGAGCAGTTCTTC.

The chain uses TRBV29-1 and TRBJ1-1; 10 nucleotides agree with TRBD1. The CDR3 is made up of 12 amino acids. Unmatched junction bases numbered 3, after V lost 7 bases and J lost 4 bases. The germline V gene has CDR1 SQVTM and CDR2 ANQGSEA. The CDR3 DNA sequence: TGCAGCGCAGGACAGGGGGGCACTGAAGCTTTCTTT. The encoded protein is CSAGQGGTEAFF.